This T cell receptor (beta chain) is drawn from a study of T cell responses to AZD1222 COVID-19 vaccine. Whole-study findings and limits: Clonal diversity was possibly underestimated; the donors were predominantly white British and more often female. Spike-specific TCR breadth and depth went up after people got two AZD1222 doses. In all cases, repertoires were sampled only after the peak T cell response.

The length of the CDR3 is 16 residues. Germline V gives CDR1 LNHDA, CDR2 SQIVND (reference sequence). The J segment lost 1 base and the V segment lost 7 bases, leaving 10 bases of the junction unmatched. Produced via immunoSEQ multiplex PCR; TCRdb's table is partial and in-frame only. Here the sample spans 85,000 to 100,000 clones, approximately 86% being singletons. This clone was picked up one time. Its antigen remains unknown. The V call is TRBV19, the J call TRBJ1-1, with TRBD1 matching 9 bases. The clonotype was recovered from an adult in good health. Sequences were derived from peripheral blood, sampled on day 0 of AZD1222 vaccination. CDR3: CASMANPGQGNTEAFF. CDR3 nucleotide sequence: TGTGCCAGTATGGCCAATCCGGGACAGGGGAACACTGAAGCTTTCTTT.